The 10 T cell receptor beta chains given below trace back to one sample, sequenced in a study of cytomegalovirus exposure and HLA in healthy donors. The PCR contained 60 Vbeta and 13 Jbeta primers. Produced via immunoSEQ multiplex PCR; TCRdb's table is partial and in-frame only. The sample has around 190,000 clones; less than 85% are singletons. Sequencing used PBMCs. The receptors come from a man aged 25 to 40 in good health and CMV-seropositive.

The chain joins TRBV4-3 to TRBJ1-2, with 10 positions matching TRBD1. Germline V CDR1 and CDR2: LGHNA, YSLEER. Trimming cost V 0 bases and J 3 bases; bases outside gene matches: 4. This CDR3 has 16 residues. CDR3: CASSQDGTGAYYGYTF. DNA for the CDR3: TGCGCCAGCAGCCAAGATGGGACAGGGGCTTACTATGGCTACACCTTC.

This chain connects TRBV2 to TRBJ1-2; no clear D gene. V lost 6 bases, J lost 4 bases, and 15 bases lay in between. The V gene's germline CDR1 is SNHLY and CDR2 FYNNEI. The CDR3 is 14 amino acids. The CDR3: CASRESPNTYGYTF. The CDR3 DNA is TGTGCCAGCAGAGAATCCCCGAACACCTATGGCTACACCTTC.

The rearrangement joins TRBV2 to TRBJ1-5, with no clear D. Germline V gives CDR1 SNHLY, CDR2 FYNNEI. This CDR3 comprises 16 residues. Trimming shortened V by 6 bases and J by 3 bases, and 18 bases separated the two germline ends. The CDR3 reads CASSRGRLRPNQPQHF. For the CDR3, the DNA is TGTGCCAGCAGCAGAGGGAGGTTGAGGCCCAATCAGCCCCAGCATTTT.

V and J are TRBV19 and TRBJ1-2, with D tentatively TRBD1 (6 bases). Germline CDR1 LNHDA, CDR2 SQIVND (reference sequence). The CDR3 is 15 residues long. The germline V and J ends were trimmed by 3 bases and 0 bases, with 11 bases remaining between them. CDR3 loop: CASSIKTGTNYGYTF. The CDR3 coding sequence is TGTGCCAGTAGTATCAAGACAGGCACTAACTATGGCTACACCTTC.

This chain joins TRBV23-1 and TRBJ2-5; D call uncertain. TRBV23-1 is an ORF for which the function is uncertain. The CDR3 spans 9 residues. Trimming removed 9 bases from V and 6 bases from J, with 5 bases in between. The CDR3 loop reads CARIKTQYF. CDR3 in DNA: TGCGCCAGAATAAAGACCCAGTACTTC.

The chain combines TRBV15 with TRBJ1-2; D unclear. CDR1 is LNHNV, CDR2 YYDKDF, per germline (reference sequence). V was shortened by 1 base and J by 5 bases, with 17 bases between the two germline ends. The CDR3 runs to 16 residues. CDR3 sequence: CATSRGAVLKEYGYTF. The CDR3 region has the DNA TGTGCCACCAGCAGAGGCGCGGTACTAAAAGAGTATGGCTACACCTTC.

This chain uses TRBV2 with TRBJ1-5; 7 bases match TRBD1. J was trimmed by 4 bases and V by 6 bases; bases with no gene match: 6. The length of the CDR3 is 14 residues. From germline, CDR1 is SNHLY and CDR2 FYNNEI. The DNA of the CDR3 is TGTGCCAGCAGGGCGGGACAGTATAATCAGCCCCAGCATTTT. Protein: CASRAGQYNQPQHF. Variable domain in full (rest from reference TRBV2 and TRBJ1-5): EPEVTQTPSHQVTQMGQEVILRCVPISNHLYFYWYRQILGQKVEFLVSFYNNEISEKSEIFDDQFSVERPDGSNFTLKIRSTKLEDSAMYFCASRAGQYNQPQHFGDGTRLSIL.

CDR3 nucleotide sequence: TGTGCCAGCAGCTTAGGGGGGGTTGGAGAGACCCAGTACTTC. Protein: CASSLGGVGETQYF. The chain has TRBV7-6 and TRBJ2-5, with D maybe TRBD2 (6 bases). Germline V CDR1 and CDR2: SGHVS, FNYEAQ. The length of the CDR3 is 14 residues. With 1 base removed from V and 4 bases from J, the gap between germline ends came to 10 bases.

Details on this clone: The junction departs from germline at one end; a sequencing error may be responsible. V usage is TRBV7-7 and J usage is TRBJ2-5; D call uncertain. Per germline, CDR1 SSHAT and CDR2 FNYEAQ (reference sequence). The CDR3 runs to 16 residues. The CDR3, as DNA: TGTGCTAGCAGCGCACACTATACGGCCCGTAAAGAGACCCAGTACTTC. It specifies CASSAHYTARKETQYF.

V is TRBV19 and J is TRBJ2-1; weak D call: TRBD1 (6 bases). V dropped 3 bases and J dropped 5 bases, with 11 bases sitting between them. The CDR3 length is 14 residues. Germline CDR1 is LNHDA and CDR2 is SQIVND (reference sequence). Here the CDR3 reads CASSMAQGNNEQFF. DNA for the CDR3: TGTGCCAGTAGTATGGCACAGGGCAACAATGAGCAGTTCTTC.